The 26 T cell receptor beta chains presented below share a single source sample, sequenced in a study of T cells after yellow fever vaccination. MiXCR was run by TCRdb on the 5' RACE reads, yielding one entry per CDR3 protein. Of around 100,000 distinct CDR3 sequences listed, 8.4% were seen once; the top ten hold 25%. The sequences come from CD8+ T cells sorted from PBMCs, collected 45 days after the yellow fever booster vaccination. The source of these receptors is a man aged 25-40 years who received the YFV17D yellow fever vaccine.

This clonotype was recorded at least ten times. The rearrangement joins TRBV7-9 to TRBJ2-1, with D maybe TRBD2 (6 bases). The CDR3 contains 15 residues. The V gene's germline CDR1 is SEHNR and CDR2 FQNEAQ (reference sequence). Trimming removed 1 base from V and 7 bases from J, with 14 bases in between. In DNA, the CDR3 is TGTGCCAGCAGCTTAGGTCCGGGAGCCTTAAATGAGCAGTTCTTC. It specifies CASSLGPGALNEQFF.

This clonotype was recorded many times. This sequence joins TRBV7-9 and TRBJ2-1, with D possibly TRBD2 on 5 matching bases. The germline gives CDR1 SEHNR, CDR2 FQNEAQ (reference sequence). The CDR3 has 11 amino acids. Trimming cost V 6 bases and J 6 bases, with 6 bases left between them. CDR3 sequence (DNA): TGTGCCAGCAGACTAGGCAATGAGCAGTTCTTC. Translated, it gives CASRLGNEQFF.

This clonotype was recorded at least ten times. The genes are TRBV29-1 and TRBJ2-1, with 9 positions matching TRBD2. V was clipped by 7 bases and J by 4 bases; unmatched bases: 5. CDR3 length: 13 residues. Germline loops: CDR1 SQVTM, CDR2 ANQGSEA. The CDR3 here is CSALAGSYNEQFF. The CDR3 nucleotides read TGCAGCGCGCTAGCGGGGTCTTACAATGAGCAGTTCTTC.

There are many counts of this clonotype. J is TRBJ2-7 and V is TRBV7-2; D is possibly TRBD2 (5 bases). The V and J ends lost 5 bases and 4 bases respectively, with 27 bases between them. Germline CDR1 is SGHTA and CDR2 is FQGNSA. The CDR3 covers 18 residues. Here the CDR3 reads CASSKRETTRMSGYEQYF. The CDR3, as DNA: TGTGCCAGCAGCAAAAGGGAAACGACCCGGATGTCGGGATACGAGCAGTACTTC.

Ten or more counts support this clonotype. The rearrangement uses TRBV9 and TRBJ2-5, with D possibly being TRBD2 (6 bases). CDR3 length equals 13 residues. Germline CDR1 is SGDLS and CDR2 is YYNGEE. Trimming shortened V by 2 bases and J by 5 bases, and 10 bases separated the two germline ends. CDR3 in amino acids: CASSVEGLETQYF. The CDR3 DNA reads as TGTGCCAGCAGCGTGGAGGGGTTGGAGACCCAGTACTTC.

This clonotype came up many times. V is TRBV6-5 and J is TRBJ1-4; no clear D. The CDR3 contains 16 residues. Trimming took off 0 bases at V and 0 bases at J, with 8 bases between the two ends. The germline gives CDR1 MNHEY, CDR2 SVGAGI. CDR3 DNA sequence: TGTGCCAGCAGTTACTCCGGTGGCGCAACTAATGAAAAACTGTTTTTT. As protein: CASSYSGGATNEKLFF.

The chain combines TRBV30 with TRBJ1-2; no firm D call. CDR3 length equals 11 residues. The ends were cut back, 4 bases at V and 3 bases at J, with 6 bases in the middle. The germline gives CDR1 GTSNPN, CDR2 SVGIG (reference sequence). The CDR3 loop reads CAWTRDYGYTF. The CDR3 DNA sequence: TGTGCCTGGACCCGGGACTATGGCTACACCTTC.

This clonotype has ten or more counts. The chain joins TRBV29-1 to TRBJ2-2; 8 bases fit TRBD2. This CDR3 is 15 amino acids long. The germline V gene has CDR1 SQVTM and CDR2 ANQGSEA. Trimming cost V 4 bases and J 5 bases; bases outside gene matches: 9. CDR3 loop: CSVGGAGVWTGELFF. In DNA form, the CDR3 reads TGCAGCGTTGGAGGAGCGGGAGTTTGGACCGGGGAGCTGTTTTTT.

This clonotype was recorded many times. V and J are TRBV5-1 and TRBJ2-7, with D perhaps matching TRBD1 (6 bases). Germline loops: CDR1 SGHRS, CDR2 YFSETQ. The CDR3 spans 13 residues. Trimming took 0 bases from V and 6 from J, leaving 10 bases between them. The CDR3 loop reads CASSLVQGSEQYF. CDR3 bases: TGCGCCAGCAGCTTGGTACAGGGCAGCGAGCAGTACTTC.

This clonotype was counted ten times or more. This chain connects TRBV20-1 to TRBJ2-2, with no clear D. The V gene lost 0 bases and the J gene lost 7 bases, with 9 bases spanning the gap. CDR1 DFQATT and CDR2 SNEGSKA come from the germline V gene (reference sequence). The CDR3 runs 13 residues. CDR3 nucleotide sequence: TGCAGTGCTAGAGATCCGGGCAACGGGGAGCTGTTTTTT. Encoded protein: CSARDPGNGELFF.

This clonotype was seen repeatedly, ten times or more. This sequence joins TRBV9 and TRBJ1-3, with unresolved D. In germline, CDR1 is SGDLS, CDR2 YYNGEE. Trimming took off 3 bases at V and 4 bases at J, with 14 bases between the two ends. This CDR3 is 15 amino acids long. The CDR3 coding sequence is TGTGCCAGCAGCGGTCTGGCGGAGGCGGGAAACACCATATATTTT. The encoded protein is CASSGLAEAGNTIYF. Using reference TRBV9 and TRBJ1-3 for the parts outside the CDR3, the full variable domain is DSGVTQTPKHLITATGQRVTLRCSPRSGDLSVYWYQQSLDQGLQFLIQYYNGEERAKGNILERFSAQQFPDLHSELNLSSLELGDSALYFCASSGLAEAGNTIYFGEGSWLTVV.

The sample holds many counts of this clonotype. The V call is TRBV7-2, the J call TRBJ2-3; tentative D call: TRBD2 (5 bases). CDR1 is SGHTA, CDR2 FQGNSA, per germline. The CDR3 has 15 residues. With 0 bases removed from V and 0 bases from J, the gap between germline ends came to 7 bases. The CDR3 reads CASSLAGGSTDTQYF. The CDR3 DNA reads as TGTGCCAGCAGCTTAGCGGGCGGGAGCACAGATACGCAGTATTTT.

This clonotype was detected only a few times. A read error may account for a junction end that differs from germline. The chain has TRBV3-1 and TRBJ2-1; 14 bases agree with TRBD2. Germline V CDR1 and CDR2: LGHDT, YNNKEL (reference sequence). This CDR3 is 18 amino acids long. The CDR3 DNA follows: TGTGCCCGCAGGTCCGGGACTAGCGGGAGTATATCCTACAATGAGCAGTTCTTC. It translates to CARRSGTSGSISYNEQFF.

This chain joins TRBV19 and TRBJ1-5, with unresolved D. The V gene's germline CDR1 is LNHDA and CDR2 SQIVND (reference sequence). V lost 5 bases and J 1 base, leaving 12 bases between the germline ends. The CDR3 spans 15 residues. Written as DNA, the CDR3 is TGTGCCAGTAGTTTCTACTCCGGGAGCAATCAGCCCCAGCATTTT. As protein: CASSFYSGSNQPQHF.

The table lists this clonotype with many counts. This sequence joins TRBV6-5 and TRBJ2-2; 9 nucleotides agree with TRBD1. V gave up 4 bases and J gave up 1 base; unmatched junction bases: 13. Germline V gene data show CDR1 as MNHEY and CDR2 as SVGAGI. CDR3 length: 19 amino acids. As DNA, the CDR3 is TGTGCCAGCAGTTTCCGGACAGGGGCCTTAGCGGAGAACACCGGGGAGCTGTTTTTT. This encodes CASSFRTGALAENTGELFF.

This clonotype was detected many times. This chain uses TRBV30 with TRBJ2-7; D remains unclear. Germline assignment: CDR1 GTSNPN and CDR2 SVGIG (reference sequence). The CDR3 length is 13 residues. Trimming left V 0 bases short and J 2 bases short, with 8 bases between. CDR3 sequence reads: CAWSVKEAYEQYF. The CDR3, as DNA: TGTGCCTGGAGTGTAAAGGAAGCCTACGAGCAGTACTTC.

The sample holds many counts of this clonotype. The rearrangement joins TRBV12-3 or TRBV12-4 to TRBJ1-3; 7 nucleotides agree with TRBD1. CDR3 size: 15 residues. The J segment lost 3 bases and the V segment lost 7 bases, leaving 9 bases of the junction unmatched. This chain's CDR3 is CASTQTGDSGNTIYF. The CDR3 DNA follows: TGTGCCAGCACACAAACAGGGGACAGTGGAAACACCATATATTTT.

This clonotype was recorded many times. The gene calls are TRBV2 and TRBJ2-7; D uncertain. The CDR3 spans 13 residues. CDR1 SNHLY and CDR2 FYNNEI come from the germline V gene. V lost 5 bases and J lost 3, with 11 bases in between. The CDR3 here is CASSWEHIYEQYF. In DNA, the CDR3 is TGTGCCAGCAGTTGGGAACATATCTACGAGCAGTACTTC.

This clonotype has just a few counts. The gene calls are TRBV29-1 and TRBJ2-3; D not certain. Trimming cost V 3 bases and J 1 base, with 17 bases left between them. CDR3 length: 16 residues. From germline, CDR1 is SQVTM and CDR2 ANQGSEA. Here the CDR3 reads CSVELTIGFGTDTQYF. In nucleotides, the CDR3 is TGCAGCGTTGAGCTAACTATCGGCTTCGGCACAGATACGCAGTATTTT.

The chain carries TRBV25-1 and TRBJ1-5, with D uncertain. Germline lookup yields CDR1 MGHDK and CDR2 SYGVNS. CDR3 size: 12 residues. Trimming pared 1 base from V and 5 bases from J, leaving 3 bases between. CDR3 in DNA: TGTGCCAGCAGTGAATCTGATCAGCCCCAGCATTTT. Protein: CASSESDQPQHF.

This clonotype was seen at least ten times. The rearrangement links TRBV28 to TRBJ2-7; 10 bases are a match to TRBD2. The CDR3 length is 16 residues. The V gene's germline CDR1 is MDHEN and CDR2 SYDVKM. The V segment lost 5 bases and the J segment 3 bases; nucleotides outside the gene matches: 10. CDR3 sequence reads: CASSPRGLAGDYEQYF. The CDR3 DNA reads TGTGCCAGCAGTCCCCGCGGGCTAGCGGGAGACTACGAGCAGTACTTC. Based on the CDR3 plus reference TRBV28 and TRBJ2-7, the full variable domain is DVKVTQSSRYLVKRTGEKVFLECVQDMDHENMFWYRQDPGLGLRLIYFSYDVKMKEKGDIPEGYSVSREKKERFSLILESASTNQTSMYLCASSPRGLAGDYEQYFGPGTRLTVT.

In its sample, this clonotype was seen a few times. This sequence joins TRBV29-1 and TRBJ2-5; a weak D match, TRBD2 (6 bases). This CDR3 spans 12 amino acids. The V end lost 5 bases, the J end lost 7 bases, and 14 bases lay between the germline ends. CDR1 and CDR2 (germline): SQVTM, ANQGSEA. CDR3 bases: TGCAGCGTTCGGGTCCTCGGGGGGACCCAGTACTTC. It yields the protein CSVRVLGGTQYF.

The chain links TRBV27 to TRBJ2-1, with TRBD1 matching 8 bases. The ends lost 5 bases at V and 9 bases at J; junction bases unmatched: 15. The germline CDR1 and CDR2 sequences are MNHEY and SMNVEV (reference sequence). This CDR3 is built from 16 residues. The CDR3 nucleotides are TGTGCCAGCAGTAAAGGACAGGGTGCCTGGCACGGTGAGCAGTTCTTC. This sequence encodes CASSKGQGAWHGEQFF.

Worth noting for this clonotype: This sequence may be a read error, since a much larger clone differs from it by one base. This chain's CDR3 is CASSAGQDYQQYF. The CDR3 DNA reads TGTGCCAGCAGCGCGGGACAAGATTACCAGCAGTACTTC. The chain employs TRBV9 and TRBJ2-7; D possibly corresponds to TRBD1 (6 bases). The germline V and J ends were trimmed by 3 bases and 8 bases, with 15 bases remaining between them. Looked up from germline, CDR1 is SGDLS and CDR2 is YYNGEE. The CDR3 has 13 amino acids.

This clonotype was seen a few times. J is TRBJ2-7 and V is TRBV7-8, with D possibly matching TRBD1 (7 bases). The V end was cut by 5 bases, the J end by 3 bases, with 20 bases between. The CDR3 consists of 16 residues. The V gene's germline CDR1 is SGHVS and CDR2 FQNEAQ. CDR3 nucleotides: TGTGCCAGCAGCAGCCGACAGGGTCGGGGGATCTACGAGCAGTACTTC. Translating gives CASSSRQGRGIYEQYF.

This clonotype was detected only a few times. J is TRBJ2-3 and V is TRBV30; D call uncertain. Germline lookup yields CDR1 GTSNPN and CDR2 SVGIG (reference sequence). The CDR3 has 13 amino acids. The V end lost 5 bases, the J end lost 2 bases, and 11 bases lay between the germline ends. CDR3 nucleotides: TGTGCCTGGTTTAAATTGGCCACAGATACGCAGTATTTT. The encoded protein is CAWFKLATDTQYF.